These T cell receptor beta chains were read from a single sample in a study of blood T cells in healthy people across ages. TCRdb itself ran the 5' RACE reads through MiXCR, one entry per CDR3 protein. The sample comprises around 800,000 distinct CDR3 sequences, 44% of which are singletons, and roughly 19% rests with the top ten. Sequenced: blood. The receptors stem from a man in his fifties or sixties in good health. The CDR3 runs from the conserved cysteine through the conserved F or W. The D gene is left open where the match is weak. The listing skips clone size in some rows; elsewhere it reads once, few, many or a size class.

d_gene: -
v_gene: TRBV20-1
j_gene: TRBJ2-5
abundance: -
len: 13
CDR3aa: CSASSILKETQYF
CDR3nt: TGCAGTGCTAGCTCTATTTTAAAGGAGACCCAGTACTTC

d_gene: -
v_gene: TRBV4-3
j_gene: TRBJ2-2
abundance: -
len: 17
CDR3aa: CASSQDRGAGRSGELFF
CDR3nt: TGCGCCAGCAGCCAAGATCGGGGGGCCGGGCGGTCCGGGGAGCTGTTTTTT

d_gene: -
v_gene: TRBV2
j_gene: TRBJ1-6
abundance: -
len: 11
CDR3aa: CASGVNSPLHF
CDR3nt: TGTGCCAGCGGTGTCAATTCACCCCTCCACTTT

d_gene: -
v_gene: TRBV4-1
j_gene: TRBJ2-7
abundance: -
len: 16
CDR3aa: CASSQEQDNSAYEQYF
CDR3nt: TGCGCCAGCAGCCAAGAACAGGACAACTCTGCCTACGAGCAGTACTTC

d_gene: TRBD1
v_gene: TRBV6-6
j_gene: TRBJ2-1
abundance: many
len: 14
CDR3aa: CASRAGTGGNEQFF
CDR3nt: TGTGCCAGCAGGGCCGGGACAGGGGGGAATGAGCAGTTCTTC

d_gene: -
v_gene: TRBV6-2/TRBV6-3
j_gene: TRBJ1-2
abundance: -
len: 15
CDR3aa: CASSYHQGSNYGYTF
CDR3nt: TGTGCCAGCAGTTACCACCAGGGTTCTAACTATGGCTACACCTTC

d_gene: TRBD1
v_gene: TRBV6-1
j_gene: TRBJ1-5
abundance: -
len: 17
CDR3aa: CASSELPTGGSNQPQHF
CDR3nt: TGTGCCAGCAGTGAATTACCCACAGGGGGAAGCAATCAGCCCCAGCATTTT

d_gene: -
v_gene: TRBV13
j_gene: TRBJ2-7
abundance: few
len: 13
CDR3aa: CASSLGVPNEQYF
CDR3nt: TGTGCCAGCAGCTTAGGGGTTCCCAACGAGCAGTACTTC

d_gene: -
v_gene: TRBV27
j_gene: TRBJ1-2
abundance: few
len: 15
CDR3aa: CASSPTRLQLYGYTF
CDR3nt: TGTGCCAGCAGTCCAACCCGCTTACAACTCTATGGCTACACCTTC

d_gene: -
v_gene: TRBV29-1
j_gene: TRBJ2-3
abundance: -
len: 14
CDR3aa: CSVEQVPRTDTQYF
CDR3nt: TGCAGCGTTGAGCAGGTACCACGCACAGATACGCAGTATTTT

d_gene: -
v_gene: TRBV20-1
j_gene: TRBJ1-4
abundance: -
len: 15
CDR3aa: CSARDPRGTNEKLFF
CDR3nt: TGCAGTGCTAGAGACCCGAGGGGGACCAATGAAAAACTGTTTTTT

d_gene: -
v_gene: TRBV2
j_gene: TRBJ2-7
abundance: -
len: 14
CDR3aa: CASSEWAGHYEQYF
CDR3nt: TGTGCCAGCAGTGAGTGGGCAGGACACTACGAGCAGTACTTC

d_gene: -
v_gene: TRBV10-3
j_gene: TRBJ2-1
abundance: -
len: 13
CDR3aa: CAISDGRTYEQFF
CDR3nt: TGTGCCATCAGTGATGGCAGAACCTACGAGCAGTTCTTC

d_gene: -
v_gene: TRBV9
j_gene: TRBJ2-3
abundance: -
len: 15
CDR3aa: CASSGATHPTDTQYF
CDR3nt: TGTGCCAGCAGCGGAGCTACACATCCCACAGATACGCAGTATTTT

d_gene: TRBD2
v_gene: TRBV7-2
j_gene: TRBJ2-3
abundance: once
len: 16
CDR3aa: CASSSLLAGGADTQYF
CDR3nt: TGTGCCAGCAGCTCACTACTAGCGGGGGGTGCAGATACGCAGTATTTT

d_gene: -
v_gene: TRBV6-2/TRBV6-3
j_gene: TRBJ1-5
abundance: -
len: 15
CDR3aa: CASSYGQRGNQPQHF
CDR3nt: TGTGCCAGCAGTTACGGGCAGAGGGGAAATCAGCCCCAGCATTTT

d_gene: -
v_gene: TRBV29-1
j_gene: TRBJ1-1
abundance: -
len: 13
CDR3aa: CSVLHTTNTEAFF
CDR3nt: TGCAGCGTGCTACATACAACGAACACTGAAGCTTTCTTT

d_gene: -
v_gene: TRBV2
j_gene: TRBJ1-1
abundance: -
len: 14
CDR3aa: CASSGDQKTVEAFF
CDR3nt: TGTGCCAGCAGTGGGGATCAAAAGACAGTTGAAGCTTTCTTT

d_gene: TRBD1
v_gene: TRBV6-5
j_gene: TRBJ1-5
abundance: -
len: 16
CDR3aa: CATTPSGTGYNQPQHF
CDR3nt: TGTGCCACGACTCCCTCCGGGACAGGGTATAATCAGCCCCAGCATTTT

d_gene: -
v_gene: TRBV7-9
j_gene: TRBJ1-5
abundance: -
len: 17
CDR3aa: CASSLGGGGQSNQPQHF
CDR3nt: TGTGCCAGCAGCTTAGGAGGGGGAGGACAGAGCAATCAGCCCCAGCATTTT

d_gene: -
v_gene: TRBV29-1
j_gene: TRBJ2-3
abundance: -
len: 13
CDR3aa: CSLGGRTTDTQYF
CDR3nt: TGCAGCCTGGGAGGACGGACTACAGATACGCAGTATTTT

d_gene: -
v_gene: TRBV7-9
j_gene: TRBJ1-5
abundance: -
len: 15
CDR3aa: CASSSADNPNQPQHF
CDR3nt: TGTGCCAGCAGCTCCGCGGACAACCCTAATCAGCCCCAGCATTTT

d_gene: -
v_gene: TRBV20-1
j_gene: TRBJ2-5
abundance: -
len: 16
CDR3aa: CSARDHGRGGGNEQYF
CDR3nt: TGCAGTGCTAGAGATCATGGCAGGGGGGGAGGCAATGAGCAGTACTTC

d_gene: -
v_gene: TRBV5-1
j_gene: TRBJ1-2
abundance: few
len: 14
CDR3aa: CASSPLDSYYGYTF
CDR3nt: TGCGCCAGCAGCCCGCTGGACAGCTACTATGGCTACACCTTC

d_gene: -
v_gene: TRBV27
j_gene: TRBJ2-2
abundance: -
len: 14
CDR3aa: CASSSGKNTGELFF
CDR3nt: TGTGCCAGCAGTTCCGGGAAGAACACCGGGGAGCTGTTTTTT

d_gene: -
v_gene: TRBV9
j_gene: TRBJ2-6
abundance: few
len: 15
CDR3aa: CACSLRGAGANVLTF
CDR3nt: TGTGCCTGCAGTTTAAGGGGGGCTGGGGCCAACGTCCTGACTTTT

d_gene: TRBD1
v_gene: TRBV2
j_gene: TRBJ2-2
abundance: -
len: 14
CDR3aa: CATGTGVETGELFF
CDR3nt: TGTGCCACCGGGACAGGGGTCGAAACCGGGGAGCTGTTTTTT

d_gene: TRBD2
v_gene: TRBV20-1
j_gene: TRBJ2-5
abundance: -
len: 16
CDR3aa: CSARATGTSGKETQYF
CDR3nt: TGCAGTGCTAGAGCGACCGGGACTAGCGGGAAAGAGACCCAGTACTTC

d_gene: TRBD2
v_gene: TRBV20-1
j_gene: TRBJ2-5
abundance: -
len: 15
CDR3aa: CSADSSGPIKETQYF
CDR3nt: TGCAGTGCTGACTCTAGCGGGCCAATAAAAGAGACCCAGTACTTC

d_gene: -
v_gene: TRBV7-2
j_gene: TRBJ2-5
abundance: -
len: 16
CDR3aa: CASSFGLGDSMETQYF
CDR3nt: TGTGCCAGCAGCTTTGGGTTAGGAGATTCAATGGAGACCCAGTACTTC

d_gene: -
v_gene: TRBV20-1
j_gene: TRBJ2-2
abundance: -
len: 13
CDR3aa: CSARGHARGELFF
CDR3nt: TGCAGTGCTAGAGGGCACGCAAGGGGGGAGCTGTTTTTT

d_gene: TRBD1
v_gene: TRBV4-1
j_gene: TRBJ1-6
abundance: -
len: 16
CDR3aa: CASSQASGTVNSPLHF
CDR3nt: TGCGCCAGCAGCCAAGCATCGGGGACAGTTAATTCACCCCTCCACTTT

d_gene: -
v_gene: TRBV12-3/TRBV12-4
j_gene: TRBJ1-4
abundance: few
len: 15
CDR3aa: CASSLEGGPSEKLFF
CDR3nt: TGTGCCAGCAGTTTAGAGGGGGGACCCTCTGAAAAACTGTTTTTT

d_gene: -
v_gene: TRBV27
j_gene: TRBJ1-1
abundance: -
len: 14
CDR3aa: CASSLSAVNTEAFF
CDR3nt: TGTGCCAGCAGTTTATCGGCAGTAAACACTGAAGCTTTCTTT

d_gene: -
v_gene: TRBV5-5
j_gene: TRBJ2-3
abundance: few
len: 14
CDR3aa: CASSRIASPDTQYF
CDR3nt: TGTGCCAGCAGCAGGATCGCTAGCCCCGATACGCAGTATTTT

d_gene: -
v_gene: TRBV4-1
j_gene: TRBJ1-6
abundance: -
len: 15
CDR3aa: CASSQEANRNSPLHF
CDR3nt: TGCGCCAGCAGCCAAGAGGCCAATCGGAATTCACCCCTCCACTTT

d_gene: -
v_gene: TRBV20-1
j_gene: TRBJ2-1
abundance: -
len: 15
CDR3aa: CSARDPGVSYNEQFF
CDR3nt: TGCAGTGCTAGAGATCCGGGGGTCTCCTACAATGAGCAGTTCTTC

d_gene: TRBD2
v_gene: TRBV7-2
j_gene: TRBJ2-1
abundance: few
len: 16
CDR3aa: CASSHPTSGGAREQFF
CDR3nt: TGTGCCAGCAGCCACCCCACTAGCGGGGGGGCGCGTGAGCAGTTCTTC

d_gene: TRBD1
v_gene: TRBV7-2
j_gene: TRBJ2-7
abundance: -
len: 16
CDR3aa: CASSLSGTVDSYEQYF
CDR3nt: TGTGCCAGCAGCTTAAGTGGGACAGTTGATTCCTACGAGCAGTACTTC

d_gene: -
v_gene: TRBV11-2
j_gene: TRBJ1-1
abundance: -
len: 14
CDR3aa: CASSSGEGWSEAFF
CDR3nt: TGTGCCAGCAGCAGCGGGGAAGGGTGGTCTGAAGCTTTCTTT

d_gene: TRBD2
v_gene: TRBV6-2/TRBV6-3
j_gene: TRBJ2-5
abundance: few
len: 14
CDR3aa: CASNLGLAGETQYF
CDR3nt: TGTGCCAGCAACCTGGGACTAGCGGGAGAGACCCAGTACTTC

d_gene: -
v_gene: TRBV5-1
j_gene: TRBJ1-6
abundance: -
len: 13
CDR3aa: CASSRGMDSPLHF
CDR3nt: TGCGCCAGCAGCAGGGGGATGGATTCACCCCTCCACTTT